The clone carrying this T cell receptor beta chain was counted a few times. Its antigen is still unknown. The trim removed 3 bases at V and 6 bases at J, leaving 6 bases unmatched. Germline-derived CDR1 and CDR2 are DFQATT and SNEGSKA (reference sequence). The CDR3 runs 14 residues. The data belong to a study of identical twins. Study-wide results and limits: Beta clonotypes that were abundant in cord blood contained fewer insertions, a pattern absent from memory repertoires. It was cross-sectional statistical analysis, not following the same donors, that the conclusions relied on.

TCRdb itself ran the 5' RACE reads through MiXCR, one entry per CDR3 protein. The sample consists of roughly 770,000 distinct CDR3 sequences, 15% to 20% of them appearing once. This sample was shared with a second study, whose subject was T cells expressing NK-cell markers. As that study records: The share of CD8+ T cells held by dominant NKG2C+ clonotypes was roughly 1.0-8% in about 6 donors. Among a few donors, these clonotypes also ranked first in the CD3+CD56-NKG2C+ fraction.

Sequenced material: PBMCs. The chain has TRBV20-1 and TRBJ2-2; TRBD2 matches 8 bases. The clonotype comes from a woman between 18 and 30 years old in good health. The chain's CDR3 is CSARPAGGPGELFF. The CDR3 DNA reads as TGCAGTGCTAGGCCTGCGGGAGGACCCGGGGAGCTGTTTTTT.